This record looks at one T cell receptor beta chain sequence and its context. Its antigen remains unknown. Deletions cut 5 bases from V and 4 bases from J, with 18 bases between. The V gene's germline CDR1 is SGHVS and CDR2 FQNEAQ. The CDR3 spans 16 residues. This sample stems from a study of blood T cells in healthy people across ages. In the study overall: Template switching caught about one barcoded beta molecule for each two T cells. General study results and limits: The diversity estimates, figures obtained from one million T cells, were considered underestimates.

The authors ran a second PCR of roughly 6 to 11 cycles using a sample-barcoded 5' primer and a J-beta primer mix. Via MiXCR, TCRdb re-called the 5' RACE reads, giving one row per CDR3 protein. The data contain 650,000 to 950,000 distinct CDR3 sequences, around 45% of them singletons. This sequence joins TRBV7-8 and TRBJ2-1, with a possible D match to TRBD2 (7 bases). The specimen sequenced was blood. The origin of this receptor is a man aged 55 to 70 in good health. The CDR3 DNA follows: TGTGCCAGCAGCCAACTTGCGGGGGCCCGATACAATGAGCAGTTCTTC. As protein: CASSQLAGARYNEQFF.